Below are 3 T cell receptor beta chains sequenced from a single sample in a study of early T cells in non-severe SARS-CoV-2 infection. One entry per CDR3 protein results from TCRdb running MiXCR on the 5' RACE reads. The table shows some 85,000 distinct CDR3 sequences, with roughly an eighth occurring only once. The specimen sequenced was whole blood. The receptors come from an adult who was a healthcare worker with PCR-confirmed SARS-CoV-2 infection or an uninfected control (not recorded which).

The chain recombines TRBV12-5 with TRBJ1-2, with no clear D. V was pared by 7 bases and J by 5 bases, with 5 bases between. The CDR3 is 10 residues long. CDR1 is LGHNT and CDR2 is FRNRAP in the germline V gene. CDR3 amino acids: CASEWYGYTF. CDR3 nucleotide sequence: TGTGCTAGTGAATGGTATGGCTACACCTTC.

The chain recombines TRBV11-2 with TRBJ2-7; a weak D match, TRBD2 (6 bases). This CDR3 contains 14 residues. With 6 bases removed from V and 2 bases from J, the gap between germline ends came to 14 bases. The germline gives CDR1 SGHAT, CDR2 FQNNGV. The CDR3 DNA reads TGTGCCAGCAGTCTCGGGACTGCGACCTACGAGCAGTACTTC. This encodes CASSLGTATYEQYF.

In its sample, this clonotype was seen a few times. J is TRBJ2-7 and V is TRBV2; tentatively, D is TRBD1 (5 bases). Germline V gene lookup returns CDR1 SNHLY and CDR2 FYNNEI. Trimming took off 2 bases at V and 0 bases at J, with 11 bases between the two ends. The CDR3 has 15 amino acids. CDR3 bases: TGTGCCAGCAGTGAAAGGGGCCAGAGCTCCTACGAGCAGTACTTC. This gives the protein CASSERGQSSYEQYF.